These T cell receptor beta chains were read from a single sample in a study of T cell changes during pregnancy in multiple sclerosis. Libraries were prepared by immunoSEQ multiplex PCR; TCRdb keeps only in-frame clonotypes and omits some of them. Among approximately 17,000 clones listed, 80% to 90% were seen once. The sequences come from CD8+ T cells from peripheral blood mononuclear cells, collected in the second trimester of pregnancy. These TCRs come from a female donor in good health, enrolled as a control in a pregnancy study. CDR3s include the opening cysteine and the closing phenylalanine or tryptophan. The order of the fields is J gene, D gene, V gene, CDR3 protein, CDR3 DNA. D genes are given only for firm matches.

TRBJ1-1 . TRBV18 CASSPAGHTEAFF TGTGCCAGCTCACCCGCGGGGCACACTGAAGCTTTCTTT
TRBJ1-4 . TRBV4-2 CASSQDLTGGGEKLFF TGTGCCAGCAGCCAAGATCTGACAGGCGGTGGGGAAAAACTGTTTTTT
TRBJ2-3 . TRBV27 CASSLDGGEVDTQYF TGTGCCAGCAGTTTAGACGGCGGGGAGGTCGATACGCAGTATTTT
TRBJ1-2 . TRBV6-5 CASSYDRRNYGYTF TGTGCCAGCAGTTACGACAGGAGGAACTATGGCTACACCTTC
TRBJ2-7 . TRBV4-1 CASSPVSTGTYEQYF TGCGCCAGCAGCCCAGTTTCTACAGGTACCTACGAGCAGTACTTC
TRBJ2-3 TRBD2 TRBV7-9 CASSFSGGGTDTQYF TGTGCCAGCAGCTTTAGCGGGGGGGGCACAGATACGCAGTATTTT
TRBJ1-6 . TRBV12-5 CASGLVMGQGEPLHF TGTGCTAGTGGTTTGGTAATGGGTCAGGGCGAGCCCCTCCACTTT
TRBJ2-3 . TRBV9 CASSLRGSVDTQYF TGTGCCAGCAGCCTCCGGGGTTCGGTGGATACGCAGTATTTT
TRBJ1-2 . TRBV30 CAAGDLPPVDTF TGTGCCGCGGGGGACCTTCCTCCTGTTGACACCTTC
TRBJ2-1 TRBD2 TRBV2 CASSLGLAGGRYNEQFF TGTGCCAGCAGTTTAGGACTAGCGGGGGGGCGCTACAATGAGCAGTTCTTC
TRBJ1-5 . TRBV2 CASNYRVNSNQPQHF TGTGCCAGCAACTACAGGGTGAATAGCAATCAGCCCCAGCATTTT
TRBJ2-5 . TRBV9 CASSAGGIQETQYF TGTGCCAGCAGCGCCGGGGGAATCCAAGAGACCCAGTACTTC
TRBJ1-1 . TRBV14 CASSDRARREAFF TGTGCCAGCAGCGATAGAGCGCGACGGGAAGCTTTCTTT
TRBJ2-3 TRBD1 TRBV14 CASSRGQGFRADTQYF TGTGCCAGCAGCCGGGGACAGGGGTTTCGGGCAGATACGCAGTATTTT
TRBJ2-5 . TRBV6-1 CASYRAQETQYF TGTGCCAGTTACAGGGCCCAAGAGACCCAGTACTTC
TRBJ2-2 . TRBV4-1 CASSQTGLTGELFF TGCGCCAGCAGCCAAACCGGACTAACCGGGGAGCTGTTTTTT